The clone carrying this T cell receptor (beta chain) was observed once. The method was immunoSEQ multiplex PCR; TCRdb's version includes in-frame clones alone and lacks a portion of them. Found here are a few hundred thousand clones, 87% of them singletons; the top ten hold about 6.1%. This sample is drawn from a study of blood T cell repertoires in COVID-19. As for the study in general: COVID-19 samples, acute and convalescent, were from the United States, Italy and Spain. PBMCs, B-cell-depleted T cells, or T cells were the source of the cDNA or gDNA that made up the material.

Participants were aged about 18 to 90 years from around 25 US areas. Recovered Cohort 3 donors showed two negative PCRs, clearance, or symptom resolution. Germline assignment: CDR1 MNHEY and CDR2 SMNVEV (reference sequence). V lost 5 bases to trimming and J lost 2 bases, with 20 bases between them. This CDR3 spans 17 amino acids. The clonotype was recovered from a woman in her thirties or forties who had recovered from COVID-19. The chain has TRBV27 and TRBJ2-3; D possibly corresponds to TRBD1 (5 bases). Sample: PBMCs or T cells enriched from blood (not recorded which). The CDR3 loop reads CASSPSYDRPHTDTQYF. CDR3 bases: TGTGCCAGCAGTCCGTCCTACGACAGACCCCACACAGATACGCAGTATTTT.